The entry below gives a single T cell receptor (beta chain) sequence along with its context. Its matching antigen is unknown. Assay: immunoSEQ multiplex PCR; the TCRdb copy retains only in-frame clones and omits some. Here the sample spans 75,000 to 100,000 clones, 70% to 90% being singletons. The data are from a study of OX40 agonist ivuxolimab in advanced cancers. Study-wide background: Administration of intravenous ivuxolimab to patients occurred every 2 weeks at 0.01 to 10 mg/kg.

The cohort excluded patients with autoimmune disease history or systemic immunosuppression. Blood got drawn at baseline, again on cycle 4 day 1, and then on cycle 7 day 1. Findings of the study overall: Researchers did not determine the expanded peripheral T cells' antigen specificity.

Trimming left V 9 bases short and J 4 bases short, with 16 bases between. Looked up from germline, CDR1 is MNHEY and CDR2 is SVGAGI. The CDR3 runs 14 residues. The input for sequencing was CD4+ or CD8+ T cells sorted from blood, taken in a trial of the OX40 agonist ivuxolimab. The rearrangement uses TRBV6-5 and TRBJ2-1; D is unclear. The source is an adult with an advanced solid tumor such as melanoma, head and neck, liver or kidney cancer. CDR3 sequence (DNA): TGTGCCAGTATGCGACGGTCAAGATACAATGAGCAGTTCTTC. Translating gives CASMRRSRYNEQFF.